This entry describes one T cell receptor beta chain. The CDR3 runs 17 residues. Germline V gene data show CDR1 as SGHNT and CDR2 as YYREEE (reference sequence). J lost 2 bases, V lost 0 bases, and 5 bases had no gene match. The data derive from a study of shared T cell receptors in the human thymus. Sequencing was performed with immunoSEQ multiplex PCR; in TCRdb, only in-frame clones are kept and a portion is missing. The top ten hold approximately 0.01% of the sample, which has under 850,000 clones, roughly 90% seen once. This same sample was also taken into another study, of human thymus T cells. That paper states: In thymic and blood repertoires alike, V and J usage looked biased. Related research described thymic repertoires that were highly overlapping among unrelated individuals.

The sequenced sample was thymocytes. This receptor was taken from a boy younger than two with a congenital heart defect. The chain joins TRBV5-4 to TRBJ2-5; the match to TRBD2 covers 12 bases. DNA for the CDR3: TGTGCCAGCAGCTTGGGGCCTAGCGGGAGGGATCAAGAGACCCAGTACTTC. Translation gives CASSLGPSGRDQETQYF.